One sample yielded the 12 T cell receptor beta chains listed below, sequenced in a study of blood T cell repertoires in COVID-19. Clones were sequenced by immunoSEQ multiplex PCR, and TCRdb holds only the in-frame ones, with some missing. Seen here are approximately 200,000 clones, 89% observed once, and the top ten hold 2% to 2.5%. Sequencing was performed on PBMCs or T cells enriched from blood (not recorded which). The receptors were gathered from a woman between 35 and 50 years old with acute COVID-19.

This chain links TRBV6-2 or TRBV6-3 with TRBJ2-3; 7 nucleotides match TRBD1. The CDR3 is 18 amino acids. V shed 4 bases and J 1 base; nucleotides not matched to a gene: 14. In germline, CDR1 is MNHEY, CDR2 SVGEGT. The CDR3 DNA reads as TGTGCCAGCAGTTTTGAAGGTTGGAGACAGGGTGGCACAGATACGCAGTATTTT. Its protein is CASSFEGWRQGGTDTQYF.

About this clone itself: The sample carries other DNA sequences with the same CDR3. In DNA, the CDR3 is TGTGCCATCAGTGAGTCGGGGGGTCGGAACACTGAAGCTTTCTTT. Its protein is CAISESGGRNTEAFF. The chain uses TRBV10-3 and TRBJ1-1; weak D call: TRBD1 (5 bases). The CDR3 contains 15 residues. The germline V gene encodes CDR1 ENHRY and CDR2 SYGVKD. V was clipped by 0 bases and J by 1 base, with 9 bases between them.

The chain joins TRBV19 to TRBJ1-2; no clear D gene. V lost 2 bases, J lost 8 bases, and 21 bases lay in between. There are 16 residues in the CDR3. From germline, CDR1 is LNHDA and CDR2 SQIVND (reference sequence). CDR3 bases: TGTGCCAGTAGTATATCCCCGGGAGCGGGCGGAGGAGGCTACACCTTC. Amino acid sequence: CASSISPGAGGGGYTF.

The chain couples TRBV7-9 to TRBJ1-2; the match to TRBD1 covers 8 bases. V shed 3 bases, J shed 6 bases, and the junction held 3 bases outside the gene matches. The CDR3 sequence is 13 residues long. Germline values: CDR1 SEHNR, CDR2 FQNEAQ (reference sequence). The CDR3, as DNA: TGTGCCAGCAGCTTGACAGGGGTTGATGGCTACACCTTC. Encoded protein: CASSLTGVDGYTF.

This rearrangement joins TRBV11-2 to TRBJ2-2; TRBD1 aligns across 8 bases. V lost 1 base, J lost 6 bases, and 7 bases stayed unmatched. There are 16 residues in the CDR3. CDR1 is SGHAT, CDR2 FQNNGV, per germline. Written as DNA, the CDR3 is TGTGCCAGCAGCTTAGGCAGGGGGCGGATAGCCGGGGAGCTGTTTTTT. As protein: CASSLGRGRIAGELFF.

This chain connects TRBV5-6 to TRBJ1-5; D remains ambiguous. This CDR3 has 12 residues. CDR1 is SGHDT and CDR2 is YYEEEE in the germline V gene. V lost 4 bases and J 7 bases, leaving 9 bases between the germline ends. As DNA, the CDR3 is TGTGCCAGCAGCATTGGCGGCCAGCCCCAGCATTTT. Translated, it gives CASSIGGQPQHF.

The chain is built from TRBV9 and TRBJ2-3; no reliable D call. The CDR3 contains 15 residues. V lost 0 bases, J lost 2 bases, and 10 bases lay in between. Germline loops: CDR1 SGDLS, CDR2 YYNGEE. The CDR3 sequence: CASSVGVADTDTQYF. The CDR3 DNA reads TGTGCCAGCAGCGTAGGGGTGGCGGACACAGATACGCAGTATTTT.

J is TRBJ2-2 and V is TRBV5-1; weak D call: TRBD2 (6 bases). CDR1 is SGHRS and CDR2 is YFSETQ in the germline V gene. This CDR3 spans 14 amino acids. V lost 7 bases to trimming and J lost 3 bases, with 13 bases between them. The CDR3 region has the DNA TGCGCCAGCCGGGGACTTAGCGACACCGGGGAGCTGTTTTTT. Its translation is CASRGLSDTGELFF.

This clone has only a few counts. The genes are TRBV29-1 and TRBJ2-3; 7 nucleotides align to TRBD1. Per germline, CDR1 SQVTM and CDR2 ANQGSEA. V was clipped by 7 bases and J by 2 bases; unmatched bases: 18. The CDR3 has 17 amino acids. CDR3 coding DNA: TGCAGCGGGCGGCAGGGGGACCGGGTGGGGTTCACAGATACGCAGTATTTT. It translates to CSGRQGDRVGFTDTQYF.

The chain is built from TRBV28 and TRBJ1-5; TRBD1 aligns across 8 bases. Germline V gives CDR1 MDHEN, CDR2 SYDVKM. CDR3 length: 15 amino acids. V was pared by 1 base and J by 2 bases, with 1 base of the junction left unmatched. The CDR3 sequence: CASSLSGGGNQPQHF. The CDR3 DNA reads as TGTGCCAGCAGTTTATCAGGGGGCGGCAATCAGCCCCAGCATTTT. The whole variable domain, filled in from reference TRBV28 and TRBJ1-5, reads DVKVTQSSRYLVKRTGEKVFLECVQDMDHENMFWYRQDPGLGLRLIYFSYDVKMKEKGDIPEGYSVSREKKERFSLILESASTNQTSMYLCASSLSGGGNQPQHFGDGTRLSIL.

The gene calls are TRBV2 and TRBJ1-1, with 8 positions matching TRBD1. J gave up 2 bases and V 7 bases, and 6 bases lay outside the gene matches. The CDR3 is 14 amino acids. CDR1 and CDR2 (germline): SNHLY, FYNNEI. In DNA, the CDR3 is TGTGCCAGCAATCAGGGGGCGCTTAACACTGAAGCTTTCTTT. Amino acid sequence: CASNQGALNTEAFF.

This clone was found a few times. The rearrangement links TRBV5-6 to TRBJ2-2, with 8 nucleotides matching TRBD1. Germline V CDR1 and CDR2: SGHDT, YYEEEE. The V and J ends lost 0 bases and 3 bases, in that order; junction bases with no gene match: 1. The CDR3 is 15 amino acids. CDR3 residues: CASSLVQGDTGELFF. CDR3 DNA sequence: TGTGCCAGCAGCTTGGTACAGGGGGACACCGGGGAGCTGTTTTTT.